This T cell receptor beta chain was sequenced during a study of regulatory T cells in long-lasting Graves disease. Construction of TCR beta libraries relied on iRepertoire HTBI primers and on Arm-PCR targeting CDR3 regions. TCRdb re-called the multiplex PCR reads through MiXCR, storing one row per CDR3 protein. Of approximately 350,000 distinct CDR3 sequences in the sample, roughly 10% are singletons; the top ten hold approximately 20%. Time point of the sample: newly diagnosed GD, antithyroid drugs for less than 3 months. Scientists built the TCR library using RNA that was extracted from PBMCs. Germline CDR1 SGHRS, CDR2 YFSETQ. Trimming cost V 0 bases and J 2 bases, with 5 bases left between them. There are 14 residues in the CDR3. This clonotype showed up many times. These data also featured in a second study, about T cells in Graves' hyperthyroidism and ophthalmopathy.

The sample consisted of peripheral blood mononuclear cells (PBMCs), taken at new diagnosis, from a patient treated with antithyroid drugs. This clonotype was obtained from a woman between 18 and 29 years old with Graves disease. J is TRBJ2-2 and V is TRBV5-1; D is unclear. CDR3 bases: TGCGCCAGCAGCTTGGAACACAACACCGGGGAGCTGTTTTTT. Translated: CASSLEHNTGELFF.